The 23 T cell receptor beta chains in this list originate from one sample, sequenced in a study of glioma-infiltrating T cells. Amplification of TCR alpha and beta CDR3 regions from RNA used iRepertoire nested multiplex PCR. From the multiplex PCR reads, TCRdb called clonotypes with MiXCR, one entry per CDR3 protein. The sample contains approximately 93,000 distinct CDR3 sequences, approximately 40% of which appear only once. Material for sequencing was glioma tissue, nonneoplastic brain tissue, or PBMCs (not recorded which). These receptor sequences come from a human donor with low-grade glioma or glioblastoma, undergoing nonglioma brain surgery, or in good health (not recorded which).

The count of this clonotype is one. A read error is possible here, since a much larger clone lies one base away. The genes are TRBV28 and TRBJ1-1, with no clear D. Germline assignment: CDR1 MDHEN and CDR2 SYDVKM. The V gene lost 6 bases and the J gene lost 0 bases, with 11 bases spanning the gap. The CDR3 covers 14 residues. Here the CDR3 DNA reads TGTGCCAGCAGCTTGGTCCCGCTGAACACTGAAGCTTTCTTT. Protein product: CASSLVPLNTEAFF.

This clonotype was observed many times. The genes are TRBV6-2 or TRBV6-3 and TRBJ2-1; D ambiguous. This CDR3 is built from 16 residues. The V gene lost 6 bases and the J gene lost 0 bases, with 15 bases spanning the gap. The germline CDR1 and CDR2 sequences are MNHEY and SVGEGT. CDR3 amino acids: CASSSMTHSSYNEQFF. The DNA for the CDR3 is TGTGCCAGCAGCTCAATGACCCATAGCTCCTACAATGAGCAGTTCTTC.

As concerns this clonotype: The junction departs from the called germline gene at one end, perhaps through a read error. This chain connects TRBV15 to TRBJ2-1; TRBD2 matches at 9 bases. CDR1 LNHNV and CDR2 YYDKDF come from the germline V gene (reference sequence). The CDR3 sequence is 17 residues long. The DNA for the CDR3 is TGTGACACCAGCAGAGAAGGCGGGGGGGGTCCCTACAATGAGCAGTTCTTC. Translation gives CDTSREGGGGPYNEQFF.

V and J are TRBV19 and TRBJ1-1, with D possibly being TRBD1 (6 bases). CDR1 and CDR2 from the germline V gene are LNHDA and SQIVND (reference sequence). The CDR3 loop spans 14 amino acids. V lost 8 bases, J lost 2 bases, and 15 bases lay in between. The CDR3 DNA sequence: TGTGCCAGTCGGTCGCGGGACAATAACACTGAAGCTTTCTTT. Amino acid sequence: CASRSRDNNTEAFF.

This clonotype was seen ten or more times. V is TRBV5-1 and J is TRBJ1-5, with D hard to call. Deletions cut 0 bases from V and 5 bases from J, with 12 bases between. The CDR3 has 15 amino acids. Germline CDR1 SGHRS, CDR2 YFSETQ. The CDR3 region has the DNA TGCGCCAGCAGCTTGGACGGACGACCCGATCAGCCCCAGCATTTT. Protein product: CASSLDGRPDQPQHF. Full variable domain (outside the CDR3, taken from reference TRBV5-1 and TRBJ1-5): KAGVTQTPRYLIKTRGQQVTLSCSPISGHRSVSWYQQTPGQGLQFLFEYFSETQRNKGNFPGRFSGRQFSNSRSEMNVSTLELGDSALYLCASSLDGRPDQPQHFGDGTRLSIL.

Notes on this clonotype: A read error may produce the germline difference seen at one junction end. J is TRBJ2-2 and V is TRBV25-1, with 11 nucleotides matching TRBD2. CDR3 length: 16 amino acids. CDR1 is MGHDK and CDR2 is SYGVNS in the germline V gene. CDR3 in amino acids: CASGDPSGRHTGELFF. DNA for the CDR3: TGTGCCAGCGGTGATCCTAGCGGGAGGCACACCGGGGAGCTGTTTTTT.

This clonotype was recorded many times. The gene calls are TRBV7-3 and TRBJ2-1; 16 bases agree with TRBD2. The CDR3 consists of 18 residues. V lost 5 bases, J lost 4 bases, and 8 bases stayed unmatched. Germline CDR1 reads SGHTA; CDR2 reads FQGTGA. The CDR3 coding sequence is TGTGCCAGCAGCCGCGGGACTAGCGGGAGGGCCGGTTACAATGAGCAGTTCTTC. As protein: CASSRGTSGRAGYNEQFF.

This clonotype was seen many times. CDR3 loop: CASSYPGRGTQYF. CDR3 bases: TGTGCCAGCAGTTACCCTGGGAGGGGGACCCAGTACTTC. This rearrangement joins TRBV6-5 to TRBJ2-5, with TRBD2 matching 7 bases. CDR3 length: 13 amino acids. Trimming cost V 2 bases and J 7 bases; bases outside gene matches: 4. Per germline, CDR1 MNHEY and CDR2 SVGAGI.

This clonotype was observed at least ten times. V is TRBV7-8 and J is TRBJ2-5; the D gene is possibly TRBD1 (5 bases). From germline, CDR1 is SGHVS and CDR2 FQNEAQ. Deletions cut 5 bases from V and 5 bases from J, with 21 bases between. CDR3 length: 16 residues. This CDR3 reads CASSTLGSRGYETQYF. In nucleotides, the CDR3 is TGTGCCAGCAGCACCCTGGGGTCTAGGGGCTATGAGACCCAGTACTTC. Based on the CDR3 plus reference TRBV7-8 and TRBJ2-5, the full variable domain is GAGVSQSPRYKVAKRGQDVALRCDPISGHVSLFWYQQALGQGPEFLTYFQNEAQLDKSGLPSDRFFAERPEGSVSTLKIQRTQQEDSAVYLCASSTLGSRGYETQYFGPGTRLLVL.

This clonotype was recorded many times. The rearrangement joins TRBV12-3 or TRBV12-4 to TRBJ2-3; 8 nucleotides line up with TRBD2. This CDR3 has 16 residues. After removal of 6 bases from V and 7 bases from J, the junction contained 15 bases not matched to a gene. CDR3 loop: CASSRTRGGNPNTQYF. As DNA, the CDR3 is TGTGCCAGCAGCCGTACTCGGGGGGGGAACCCCAATACGCAGTATTTT.

This clonotype was observed many times. V is TRBV20-1 and J is TRBJ2-3; D is undetermined. Per the germline V gene, CDR1 is DFQATT and CDR2 is SNEGSKA (reference sequence). The length of the CDR3 is 15 residues. V lost 7 bases and J 1 base, leaving 18 bases between the germline ends. The CDR3 loop reads CSVPREDYGTDTQYF. The CDR3 DNA is TGCAGTGTCCCCCGCGAGGATTATGGCACAGATACGCAGTATTTT.

This clonotype has ten or more counts. The chain carries TRBV6-5 and TRBJ2-5; maybe TRBD2 (5 bases). Germline-derived CDR1 and CDR2 are MNHEY and SVGAGI. Trimming cost V 1 base and J 2 bases, with 11 bases left between them. The CDR3 spans 15 residues. CDR3 protein: CASSYLWRAQETQYF. CDR3 nucleotides: TGTGCCAGCAGTTACTTGTGGCGGGCGCAAGAGACCCAGTACTTC.

The chain employs TRBV7-9 and TRBJ2-1; 9 bases are shared with TRBD2. The germline V gene has CDR1 SEHNR and CDR2 FQNEAQ (reference sequence). The CDR3 contains 14 residues. Written as DNA, the CDR3 is TGTGTTAGCAGCTTAGCGGGAGTATTGAATGAGCAGTTCTTC. Encoded protein: CVSSLAGVLNEQFF.

The chain is built from TRBV30 and TRBJ2-2, with 8 bases aligning to TRBD1. The CDR3 length is 15 residues. The germline gives CDR1 GTSNPN, CDR2 SVGIG (reference sequence). The V gene end was trimmed by 0 bases and the J gene end by 4 bases; junction bases not matched to a gene: 4. The CDR3 region is CAWSVSRGLTGELFF. CDR3 in DNA: TGTGCCTGGAGTGTTAGCAGGGGGCTCACCGGGGAGCTGTTTTTT.

This clonotype was observed many times. The chain couples TRBV7-6 to TRBJ2-7, with no clear D. Trimming took 1 base from V and 2 from J, leaving 9 bases between them. CDR3 size: 14 residues. Germline V gene data show CDR1 as SGHVS and CDR2 as FNYEAQ. CDR3 loop: CASSLDRRTYEQYF. The CDR3 nucleotides are TGTGCCAGCAGCTTAGATCGCCGTACCTACGAGCAGTACTTC.

The sample holds many counts of this clonotype. The gene calls are TRBV6-2 or TRBV6-3 and TRBJ1-5; no clear D gene. CDR1 and CDR2 (germline): MNHEY, SVGEGT. This CDR3 is 17 amino acids long. The V and J ends lost 2 bases and 0 bases respectively, with 14 bases between them. CDR3 amino acids: CASSYPDGIFSNQPQHF. The CDR3 region has the DNA TGTGCCAGCAGTTACCCCGATGGCATTTTTAGCAATCAGCCCCAGCATTTT.

This clonotype was detected many times. The chain uses TRBV2 and TRBJ2-2; TRBD1 is a possible D gene (6 bases). V gave up 10 bases and J gave up 6 bases, with 21 bases separating them. CDR1 is SNHLY, CDR2 FYNNEI, per germline. The CDR3 has 15 residues. CDR3 bases: TGTGCCACCGATAATTCAGGGGTCGGCCCCGGGGAGCTGTTTTTT. Translated: CATDNSGVGPGELFF.

This clonotype has at least ten counts. This chain links TRBV5-4 with TRBJ2-5, with 12 bases matching TRBD2. The germline CDR1 and CDR2 sequences are SGHNT and YYREEE (reference sequence). V lost 4 bases, J lost 1 base, and 5 bases stayed unmatched. The CDR3 runs to 16 residues. In nucleotides, the CDR3 is TGTGCCAGCAGCCAGATGACTAGCGGGGGCCAAGAGACCCAGTACTTC. This gives the protein CASSQMTSGGQETQYF.

About this clonotype itself: A much more abundant neighbour one base away suggests this may be a read error. The chain couples TRBV6-1 to TRBJ2-2; tentatively, D is TRBD1 (5 bases). Germline lookup yields CDR1 MNHNS and CDR2 SASEGT. The CDR3 runs to 17 residues. The CDR3 DNA follows: TGTGCCATCAGTGATATATACAGGACCCAGCACACCGTGGAGCTGTTTTTT. Amino acid sequence: CAISDIYRTQHTVELFF.

The CDR3 spells CASSPTTGGSNNEQFF. The CDR3 nucleotides read TGTGCCAGCAGCCCTACGACAGGGGGGAGCAACAATGAGCAGTTCTTC. The rearrangement uses TRBV12-3 or TRBV12-4 and TRBJ2-1; 9 bases match TRBD1. V was clipped by 6 bases and J by 5 bases; unmatched bases: 11. This CDR3 is 16 amino acids long.

For this clonotype: Likely a read error: the CDR3 ends without its conserved phenylalanine or tryptophan. V and J are TRBV20-1 and TRBJ2-1; no clear D. Trimming pared 4 bases from V and 1 base from J, leaving 11 bases between. The CDR3 has 14 residues. The germline V gene encodes CDR1 DFQATT and CDR2 SNEGSKA (reference sequence). CDR3 in DNA: TGCAGTGCTACCCCCCTGGGGTCCTACAATGAGCAGTTCCTC. Amino acids: CSATPLGSYNEQFL.

This clonotype occurred many times. CDR3 DNA: TGTGCCATCAGTGAGTCTTCTAAGGGCTCAGAAGCTTTCTTT. This codes for CAISESSKGSEAFF. The rearrangement joins TRBV10-3 to TRBJ1-1; no clear D. Trimming stripped 0 bases from V and 8 bases from J, with 13 bases between. CDR1 and CDR2 from the germline V gene are ENHRY and SYGVKD. The CDR3 has 14 residues.

As concerns this clonotype: The junction does not match germline at one end; this may be a read error. V and J are TRBV9 and TRBJ1-1; D unclear. This CDR3 region has 14 residues. Germline V gene data show CDR1 as SGDLS and CDR2 as YYNGEE. The DNA of the CDR3 is TGTGCAAGCAGCGTCAGACCTTGGAACACTGATGCTTTCTTT. Its protein product is CASSVRPWNTDAFF. The whole variable domain, filled in from reference TRBV9 and TRBJ1-1, reads DSGVTQTPKHLITATGQRVTLRCSPRSGDLSVYWYQQSLDQGLQFLIQYYNGEERAKGNILERFSAQQFPDLHSELNLSSLELGDSALYFCASSVRPWNTDAFFGQGTRLTVV.